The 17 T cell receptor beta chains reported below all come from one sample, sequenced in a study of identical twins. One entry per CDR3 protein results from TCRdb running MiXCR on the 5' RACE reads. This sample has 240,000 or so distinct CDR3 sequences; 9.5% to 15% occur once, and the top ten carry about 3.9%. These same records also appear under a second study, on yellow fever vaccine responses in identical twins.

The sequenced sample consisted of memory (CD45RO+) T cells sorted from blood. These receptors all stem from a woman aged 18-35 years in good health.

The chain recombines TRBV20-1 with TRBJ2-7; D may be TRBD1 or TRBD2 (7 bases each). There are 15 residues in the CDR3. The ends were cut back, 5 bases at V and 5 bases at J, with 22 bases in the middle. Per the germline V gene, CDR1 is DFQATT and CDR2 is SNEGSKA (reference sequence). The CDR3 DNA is TGCAGTGCTCTCTTAAACAGGGGCGGGAGAAACGAGCAGTACTTC. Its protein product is CSALLNRGGRNEQYF.

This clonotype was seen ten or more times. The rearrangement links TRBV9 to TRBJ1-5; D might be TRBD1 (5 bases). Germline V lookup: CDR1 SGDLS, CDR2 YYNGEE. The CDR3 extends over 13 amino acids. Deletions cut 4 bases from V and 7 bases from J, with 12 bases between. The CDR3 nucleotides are TGTGCCAGCAGCAAAGGGGAGAACCAGCCCCAGCATTTT. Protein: CASSKGENQPQHF.

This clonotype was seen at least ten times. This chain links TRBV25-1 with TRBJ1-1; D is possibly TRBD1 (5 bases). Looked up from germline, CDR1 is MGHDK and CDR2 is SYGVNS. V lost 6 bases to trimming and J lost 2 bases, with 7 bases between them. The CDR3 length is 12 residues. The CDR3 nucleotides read TGTGCCAGCAGGGGGGATAACACTGAAGCTTTCTTT. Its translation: CASRGDNTEAFF.

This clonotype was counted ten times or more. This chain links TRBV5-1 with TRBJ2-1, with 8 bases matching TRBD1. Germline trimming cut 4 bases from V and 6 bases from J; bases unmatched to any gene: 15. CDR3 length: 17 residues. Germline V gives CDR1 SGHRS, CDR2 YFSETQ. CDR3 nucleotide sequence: TGCGCCAGCAGCCCAACTAGGGGGCGTCAGGGGGCCAATGAGCAGTTCTTC. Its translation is CASSPTRGRQGANEQFF. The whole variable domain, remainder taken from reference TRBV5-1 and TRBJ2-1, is KAGVTQTPRYLIKTRGQQVTLSCSPISGHRSVSWYQQTPGQGLQFLFEYFSETQRNKGNFPGRFSGRQFSNSRSEMNVSTLELGDSALYLCASSPTRGRQGANEQFFGPGTRLTVL.

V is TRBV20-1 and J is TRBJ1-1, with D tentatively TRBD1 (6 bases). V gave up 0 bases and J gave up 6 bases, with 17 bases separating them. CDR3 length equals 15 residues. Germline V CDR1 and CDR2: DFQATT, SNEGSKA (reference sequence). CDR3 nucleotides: TGCAGTGCTAGAGATTTTCGGACAGATACCGCTGAAGCTTTCTTT. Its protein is CSARDFRTDTAEAFF.

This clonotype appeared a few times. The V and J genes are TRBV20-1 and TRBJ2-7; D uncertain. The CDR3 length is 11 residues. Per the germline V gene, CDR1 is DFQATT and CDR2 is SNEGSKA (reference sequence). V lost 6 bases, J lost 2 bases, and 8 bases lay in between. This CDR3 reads CSAKATYEQYF. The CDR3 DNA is TGCAGTGCCAAAGCAACCTACGAGCAGTACTTC.

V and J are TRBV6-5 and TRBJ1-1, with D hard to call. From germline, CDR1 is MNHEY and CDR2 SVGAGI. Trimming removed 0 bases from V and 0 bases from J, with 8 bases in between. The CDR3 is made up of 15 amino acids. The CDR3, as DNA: TGTGCCAGCAGTTACTCTCCAGCAATGAACACTGAAGCTTTCTTT. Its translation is CASSYSPAMNTEAFF.

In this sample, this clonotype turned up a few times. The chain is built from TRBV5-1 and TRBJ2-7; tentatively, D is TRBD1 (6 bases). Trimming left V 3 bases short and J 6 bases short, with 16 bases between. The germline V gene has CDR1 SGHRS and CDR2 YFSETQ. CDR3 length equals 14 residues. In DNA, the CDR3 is TGCGCCAGCAGCTATGGACAGTTAACCCTCGAGCAGTACTTC. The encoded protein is CASSYGQLTLEQYF. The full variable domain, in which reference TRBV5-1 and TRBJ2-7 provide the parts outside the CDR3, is KAGVTQTPRYLIKTRGQQVTLSCSPISGHRSVSWYQQTPGQGLQFLFEYFSETQRNKGNFPGRFSGRQFSNSRSEMNVSTLELGDSALYLCASSYGQLTLEQYFGPGTRLTVT.

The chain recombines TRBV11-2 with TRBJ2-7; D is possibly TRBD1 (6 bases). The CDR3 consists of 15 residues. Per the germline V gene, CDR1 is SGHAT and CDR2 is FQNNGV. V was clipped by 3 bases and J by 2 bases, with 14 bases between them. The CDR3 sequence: CASSFPVTGPYEQYF. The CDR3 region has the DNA TGTGCCAGCAGCTTCCCAGTGACAGGCCCCTACGAGCAGTACTTC. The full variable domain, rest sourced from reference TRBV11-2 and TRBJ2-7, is EAGVAQSPRYKIIEKRQSVAFWCNPISGHATLYWYQQILGQGPKLLIQFQNNGVVDDSQLPKDRFSAERLKGVDSTLKIQPAKLEDSAVYLCASSFPVTGPYEQYFGPGTRLTVT.

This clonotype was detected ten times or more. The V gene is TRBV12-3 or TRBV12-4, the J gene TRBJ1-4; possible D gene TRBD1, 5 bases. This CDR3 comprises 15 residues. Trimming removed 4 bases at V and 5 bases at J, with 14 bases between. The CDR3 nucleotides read TGTGCCAGCAGTTCAACAAGAGGGGCGAATGAAAAACTGTTTTTT. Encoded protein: CASSSTRGANEKLFF.

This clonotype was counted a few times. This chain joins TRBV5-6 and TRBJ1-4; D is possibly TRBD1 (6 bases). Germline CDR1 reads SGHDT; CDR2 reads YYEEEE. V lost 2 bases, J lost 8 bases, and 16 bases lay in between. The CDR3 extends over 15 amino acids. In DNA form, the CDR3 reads TGTGCCAGCAGCTTTCAGGGGAGAGTGGAAGAAAAACTGTTTTTT. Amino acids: CASSFQGRVEEKLFF.

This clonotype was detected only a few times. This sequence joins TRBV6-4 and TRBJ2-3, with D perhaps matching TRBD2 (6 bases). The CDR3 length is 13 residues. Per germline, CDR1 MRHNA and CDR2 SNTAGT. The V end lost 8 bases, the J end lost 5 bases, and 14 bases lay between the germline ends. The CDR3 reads CASSFVGGDTQYF. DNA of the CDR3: TGTGCCAGCTCTTTTGTGGGAGGAGATACGCAGTATTTT.

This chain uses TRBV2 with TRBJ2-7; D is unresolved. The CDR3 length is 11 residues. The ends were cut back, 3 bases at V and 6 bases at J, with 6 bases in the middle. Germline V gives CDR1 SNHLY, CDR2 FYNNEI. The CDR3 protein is CASSESAEQYF. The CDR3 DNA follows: TGTGCCAGCAGTGAGAGCGCCGAGCAGTACTTC.

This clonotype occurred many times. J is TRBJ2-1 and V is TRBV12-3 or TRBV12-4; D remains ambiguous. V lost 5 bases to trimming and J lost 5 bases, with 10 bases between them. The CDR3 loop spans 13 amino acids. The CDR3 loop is CASSTTNNNEQFF. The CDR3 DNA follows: TGTGCCAGCAGTACTACTAATAACAATGAGCAGTTCTTC.

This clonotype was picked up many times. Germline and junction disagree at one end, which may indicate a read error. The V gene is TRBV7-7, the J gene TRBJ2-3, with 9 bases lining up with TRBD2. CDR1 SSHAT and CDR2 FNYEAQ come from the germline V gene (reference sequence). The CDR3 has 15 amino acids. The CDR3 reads CASSGGLANTDTQYF. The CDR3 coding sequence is TGTGCTAGCAGCGGGGGACTAGCCAACACAGATACGCAGTATTTT.

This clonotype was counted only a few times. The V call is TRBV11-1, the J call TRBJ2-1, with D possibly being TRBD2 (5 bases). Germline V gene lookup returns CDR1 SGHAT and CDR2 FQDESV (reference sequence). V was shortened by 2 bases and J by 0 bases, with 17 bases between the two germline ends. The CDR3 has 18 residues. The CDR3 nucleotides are TGTGCCAGCAGCTTATCGGACTCCAGCCAGAGCTCCTACAATGAGCAGTTCTTC. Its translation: CASSLSDSSQSSYNEQFF.

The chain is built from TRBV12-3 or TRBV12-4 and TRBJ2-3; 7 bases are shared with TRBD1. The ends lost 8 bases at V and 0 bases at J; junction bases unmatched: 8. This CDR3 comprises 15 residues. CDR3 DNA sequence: TGTGCCAGCCGGCCATGGGACAGCAGCACAGATACGCAGTATTTT. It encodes CASRPWDSSTDTQYF.